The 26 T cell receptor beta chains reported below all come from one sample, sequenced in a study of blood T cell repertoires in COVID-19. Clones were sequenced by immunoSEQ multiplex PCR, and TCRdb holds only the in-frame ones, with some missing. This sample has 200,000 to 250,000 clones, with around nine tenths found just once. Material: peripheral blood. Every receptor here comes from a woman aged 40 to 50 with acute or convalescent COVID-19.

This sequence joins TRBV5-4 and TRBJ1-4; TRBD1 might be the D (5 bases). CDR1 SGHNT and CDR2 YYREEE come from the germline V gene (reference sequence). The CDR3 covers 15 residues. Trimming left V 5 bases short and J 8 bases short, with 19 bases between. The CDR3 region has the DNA TGTGCCAGCAGGCGGGACGGGACTAGGGACGAAAAACTGTTTTTT. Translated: CASRRDGTRDEKLFF.

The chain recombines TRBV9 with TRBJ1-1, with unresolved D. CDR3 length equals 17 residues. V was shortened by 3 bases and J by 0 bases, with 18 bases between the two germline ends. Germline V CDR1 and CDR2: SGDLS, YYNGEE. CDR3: CASSGRGGLTLNTEAFF. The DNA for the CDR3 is TGTGCCAGCAGCGGGAGAGGCGGCTTAACTCTGAACACTGAAGCTTTCTTT.

CDR3 sequence reads: CASSYGTGAYGYTF. In nucleotides, the CDR3 is TGTGCCAGCAGTTATGGGACAGGGGCTTATGGCTACACCTTC. The chain recombines TRBV6-5 with TRBJ1-2; 10 nucleotides agree with TRBD1. In germline, CDR1 is MNHEY, CDR2 SVGAGI. This CDR3 has 14 residues. The ends lost 3 bases at V and 5 bases at J; junction bases unmatched: 3.

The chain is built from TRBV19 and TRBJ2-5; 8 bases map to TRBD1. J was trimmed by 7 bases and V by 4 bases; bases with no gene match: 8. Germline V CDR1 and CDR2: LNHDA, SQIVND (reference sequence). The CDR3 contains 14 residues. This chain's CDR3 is CASSTQQGTGTQYF. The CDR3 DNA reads TGTGCCAGTAGTACCCAACAGGGGACAGGGACCCAGTACTTC.

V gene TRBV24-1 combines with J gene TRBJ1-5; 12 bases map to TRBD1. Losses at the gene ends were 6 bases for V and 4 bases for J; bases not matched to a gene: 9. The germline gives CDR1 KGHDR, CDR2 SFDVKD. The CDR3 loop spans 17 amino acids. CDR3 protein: CATSPRGQGAGNQPQHF. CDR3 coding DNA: TGTGCCACCAGTCCGCGGGGACAGGGGGCAGGTAATCAGCCCCAGCATTTT.

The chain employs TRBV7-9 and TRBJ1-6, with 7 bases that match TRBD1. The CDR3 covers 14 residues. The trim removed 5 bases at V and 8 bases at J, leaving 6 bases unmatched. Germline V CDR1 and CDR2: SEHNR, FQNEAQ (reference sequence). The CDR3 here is CASSPGQTHSPLHF. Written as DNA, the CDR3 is TGTGCCAGCAGCCCGGGACAGACCCATTCACCCCTCCACTTT.

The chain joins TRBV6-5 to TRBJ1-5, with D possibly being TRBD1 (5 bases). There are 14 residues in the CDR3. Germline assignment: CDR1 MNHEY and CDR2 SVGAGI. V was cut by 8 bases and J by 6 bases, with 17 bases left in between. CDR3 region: CASGDSLRAQPQHF. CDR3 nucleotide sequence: TGTGCCAGCGGGGACTCTCTGAGGGCTCAGCCCCAGCATTTT.

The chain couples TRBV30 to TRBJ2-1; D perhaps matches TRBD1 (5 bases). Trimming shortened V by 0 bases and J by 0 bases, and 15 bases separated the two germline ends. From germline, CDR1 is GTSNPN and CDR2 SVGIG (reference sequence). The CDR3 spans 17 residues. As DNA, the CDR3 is TGTGCCTGGAGTGTAAATGGGGCTAGGAGCTCCTACAATGAGCAGTTCTTC. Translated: CAWSVNGARSSYNEQFF.

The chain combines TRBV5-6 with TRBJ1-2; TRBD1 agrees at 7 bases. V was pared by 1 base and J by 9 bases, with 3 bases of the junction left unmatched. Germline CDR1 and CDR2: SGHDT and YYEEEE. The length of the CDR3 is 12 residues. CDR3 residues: CASSLLTGRYTF. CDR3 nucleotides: TGTGCCAGCAGCTTGTTGACAGGGCGCTACACCTTC.

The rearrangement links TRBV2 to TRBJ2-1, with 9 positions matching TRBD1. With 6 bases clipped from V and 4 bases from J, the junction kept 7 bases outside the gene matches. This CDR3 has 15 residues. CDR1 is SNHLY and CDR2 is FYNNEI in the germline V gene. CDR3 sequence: CASSAGQGEYNEQFF. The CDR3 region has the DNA TGTGCCAGCAGCGCGGGACAGGGCGAGTACAATGAGCAGTTCTTC.

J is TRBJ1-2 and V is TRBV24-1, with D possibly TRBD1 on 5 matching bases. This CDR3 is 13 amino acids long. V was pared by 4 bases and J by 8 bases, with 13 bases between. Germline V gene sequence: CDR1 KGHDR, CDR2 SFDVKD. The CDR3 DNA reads TGTGCCACCAGTGACCTGACAGTGTCCGGCTACACCTTC. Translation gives CATSDLTVSGYTF.

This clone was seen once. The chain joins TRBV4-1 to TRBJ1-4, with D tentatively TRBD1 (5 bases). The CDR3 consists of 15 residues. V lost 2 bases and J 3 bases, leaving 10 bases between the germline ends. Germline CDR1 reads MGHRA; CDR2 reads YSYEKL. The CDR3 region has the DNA TGCGCCAGCAGCCAATCATCAGGGTCTAATGAAAAACTGTTTTTT. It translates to CASSQSSGSNEKLFF.

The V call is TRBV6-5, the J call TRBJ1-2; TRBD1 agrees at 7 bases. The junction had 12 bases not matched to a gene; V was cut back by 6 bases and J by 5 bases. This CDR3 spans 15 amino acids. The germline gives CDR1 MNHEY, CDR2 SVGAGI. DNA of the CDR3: TGTGCCAGCAGCGTCAGACAGGGATTGACTTATGGCTACACCTTC. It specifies CASSVRQGLTYGYTF.

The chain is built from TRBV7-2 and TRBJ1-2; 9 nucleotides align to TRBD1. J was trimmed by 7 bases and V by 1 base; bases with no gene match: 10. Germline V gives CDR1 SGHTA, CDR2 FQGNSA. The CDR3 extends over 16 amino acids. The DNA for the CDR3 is TGTGCCAGCAGCTTAGGGGGACAGGGCCCCCTGCGTGGCTACACCTTC. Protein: CASSLGGQGPLRGYTF.

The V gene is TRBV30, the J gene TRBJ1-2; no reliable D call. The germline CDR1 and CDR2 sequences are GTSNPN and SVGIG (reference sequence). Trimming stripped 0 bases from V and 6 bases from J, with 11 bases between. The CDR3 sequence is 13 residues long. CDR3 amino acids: CAWSVLVADGYTF. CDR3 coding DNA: TGTGCCTGGAGTGTCCTGGTTGCGGATGGCTACACCTTC.

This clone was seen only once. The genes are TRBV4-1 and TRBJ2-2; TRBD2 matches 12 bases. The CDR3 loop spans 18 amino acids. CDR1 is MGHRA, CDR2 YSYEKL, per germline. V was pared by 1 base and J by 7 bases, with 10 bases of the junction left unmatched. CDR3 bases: TGCGCCAGCAGCCAAGTCCCTAGCGGGGGGGCCTGGGGCGGGGAGCTGTTTTTT. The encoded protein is CASSQVPSGGAWGGELFF.

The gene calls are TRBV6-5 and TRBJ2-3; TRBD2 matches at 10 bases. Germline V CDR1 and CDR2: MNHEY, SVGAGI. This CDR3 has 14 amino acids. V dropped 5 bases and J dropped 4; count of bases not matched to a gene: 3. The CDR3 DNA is TGTGCCAGCAGTACCGGGACTAGCGCAGATACGCAGTATTTT. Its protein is CASSTGTSADTQYF.

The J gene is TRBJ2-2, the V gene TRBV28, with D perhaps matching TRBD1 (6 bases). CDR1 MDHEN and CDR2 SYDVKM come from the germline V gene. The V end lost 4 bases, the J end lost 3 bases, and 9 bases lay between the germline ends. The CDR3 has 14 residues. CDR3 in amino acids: CASSSPGDTGELFF. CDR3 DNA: TGTGCCAGCAGTTCCCCAGGGGACACCGGGGAGCTGTTTTTT.

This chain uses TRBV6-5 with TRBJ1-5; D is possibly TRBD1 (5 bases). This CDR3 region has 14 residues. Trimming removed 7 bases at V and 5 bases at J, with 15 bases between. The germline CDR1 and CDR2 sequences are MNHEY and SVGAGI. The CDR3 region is CASTPGGDYQPQHF. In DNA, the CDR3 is TGTGCCAGCACCCCAGGAGGGGACTATCAGCCCCAGCATTTT.

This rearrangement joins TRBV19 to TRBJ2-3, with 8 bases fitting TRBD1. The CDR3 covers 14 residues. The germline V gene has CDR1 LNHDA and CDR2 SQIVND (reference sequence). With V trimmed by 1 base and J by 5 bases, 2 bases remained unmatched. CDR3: CASSIGGQGDTQYF. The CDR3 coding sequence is TGTGCCAGTAGTATAGGTGGACAGGGAGATACGCAGTATTTT.

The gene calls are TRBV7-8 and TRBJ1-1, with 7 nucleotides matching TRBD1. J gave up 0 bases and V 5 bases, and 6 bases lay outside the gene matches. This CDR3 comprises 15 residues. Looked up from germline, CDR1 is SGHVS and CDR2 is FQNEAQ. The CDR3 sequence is CASSITTGMNTEAFF. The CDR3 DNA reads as TGTGCCAGCAGCATAACGACAGGGATGAACACTGAAGCTTTCTTT.

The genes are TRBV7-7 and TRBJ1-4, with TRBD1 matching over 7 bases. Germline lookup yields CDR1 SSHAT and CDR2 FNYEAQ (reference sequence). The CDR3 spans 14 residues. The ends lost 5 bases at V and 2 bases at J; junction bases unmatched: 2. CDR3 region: CASSPTGTNEKLFF. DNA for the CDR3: TGTGCCAGCAGCCCGACAGGGACTAATGAAAAACTGTTTTTT.

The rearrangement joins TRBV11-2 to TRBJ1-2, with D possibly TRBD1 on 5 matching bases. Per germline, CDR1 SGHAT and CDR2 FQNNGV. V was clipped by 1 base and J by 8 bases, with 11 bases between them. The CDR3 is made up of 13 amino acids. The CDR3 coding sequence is TGTGCCAGCAGCTTAGGCAGGGTATTCGGCTACACCTTC. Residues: CASSLGRVFGYTF.

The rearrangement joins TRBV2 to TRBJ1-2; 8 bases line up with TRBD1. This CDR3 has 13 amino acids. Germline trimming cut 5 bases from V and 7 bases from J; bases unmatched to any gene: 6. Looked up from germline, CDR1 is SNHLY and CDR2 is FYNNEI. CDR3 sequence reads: CASSRQGMGGYTF. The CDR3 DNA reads TGTGCCAGCAGTCGACAGGGGATGGGTGGCTACACCTTC.

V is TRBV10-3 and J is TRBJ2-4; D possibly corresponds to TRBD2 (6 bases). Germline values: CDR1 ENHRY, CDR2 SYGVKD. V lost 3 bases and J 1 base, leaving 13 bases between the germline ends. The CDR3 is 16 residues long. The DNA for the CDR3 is TGTGCCATCAGTGAAGGAGGGAGCGAGGCCAAAAACATTCAGTACTTC. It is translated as CAISEGGSEAKNIQYF.

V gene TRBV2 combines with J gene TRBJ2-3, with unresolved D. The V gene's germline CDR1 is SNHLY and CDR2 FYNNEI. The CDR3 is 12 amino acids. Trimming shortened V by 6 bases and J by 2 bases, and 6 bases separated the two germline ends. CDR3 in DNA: TGTGCCAGCAGGGCAAACACAGATACGCAGTATTTT. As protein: CASRANTDTQYF.